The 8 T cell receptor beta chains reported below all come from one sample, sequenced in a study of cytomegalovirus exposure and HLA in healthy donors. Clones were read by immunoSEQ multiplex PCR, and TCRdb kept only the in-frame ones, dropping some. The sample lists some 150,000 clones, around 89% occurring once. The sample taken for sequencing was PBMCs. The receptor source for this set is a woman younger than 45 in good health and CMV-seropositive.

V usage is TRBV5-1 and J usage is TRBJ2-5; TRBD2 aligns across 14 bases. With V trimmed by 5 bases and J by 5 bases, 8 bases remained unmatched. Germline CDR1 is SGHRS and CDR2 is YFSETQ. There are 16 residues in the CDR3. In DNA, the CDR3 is TGCGCCAGCAGATACGGGACTAGCGGGGGACCGGAGACCCAGTACTTC. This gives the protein CASRYGTSGGPETQYF.

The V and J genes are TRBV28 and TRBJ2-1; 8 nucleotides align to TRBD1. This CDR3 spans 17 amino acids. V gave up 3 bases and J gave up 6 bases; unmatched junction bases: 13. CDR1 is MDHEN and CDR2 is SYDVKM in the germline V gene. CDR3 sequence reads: CASSFPRTGSGRNEQFF. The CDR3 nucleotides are TGTGCCAGCAGTTTCCCCAGGACAGGGTCTGGACGCAATGAGCAGTTCTTC.

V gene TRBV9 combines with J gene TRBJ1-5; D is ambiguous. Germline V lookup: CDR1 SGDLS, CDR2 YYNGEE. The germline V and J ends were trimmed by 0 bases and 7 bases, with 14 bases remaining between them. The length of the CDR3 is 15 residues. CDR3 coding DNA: TGTGCCAGCAGCGTAGACGGGATGGTGGGGCAGCCCCAGCATTTT. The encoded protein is CASSVDGMVGQPQHF.

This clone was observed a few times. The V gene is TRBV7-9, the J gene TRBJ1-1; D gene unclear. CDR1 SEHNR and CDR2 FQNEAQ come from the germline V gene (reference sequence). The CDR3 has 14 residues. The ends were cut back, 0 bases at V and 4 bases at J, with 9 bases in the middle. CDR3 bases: TGTGCCAGCAGCTTAGCGTTCGGGAGCACTGAAGCTTTCTTT. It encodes CASSLAFGSTEAFF.

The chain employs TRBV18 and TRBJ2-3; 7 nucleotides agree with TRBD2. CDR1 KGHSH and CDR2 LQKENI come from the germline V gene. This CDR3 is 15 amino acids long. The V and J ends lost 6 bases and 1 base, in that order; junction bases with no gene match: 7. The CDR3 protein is CASSRLGRGTDTQYF. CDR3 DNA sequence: TGTGCCAGCTCCCGATTAGGGAGGGGCACAGATACGCAGTATTTT.

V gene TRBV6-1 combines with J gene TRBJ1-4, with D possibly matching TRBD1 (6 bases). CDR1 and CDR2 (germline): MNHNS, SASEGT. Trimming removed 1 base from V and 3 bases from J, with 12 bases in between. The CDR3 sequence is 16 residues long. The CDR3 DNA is TGTGCCAGCAGTGAAGTCGATAGGACAGCTAATGAAAAACTGTTTTTT. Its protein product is CASSEVDRTANEKLFF.

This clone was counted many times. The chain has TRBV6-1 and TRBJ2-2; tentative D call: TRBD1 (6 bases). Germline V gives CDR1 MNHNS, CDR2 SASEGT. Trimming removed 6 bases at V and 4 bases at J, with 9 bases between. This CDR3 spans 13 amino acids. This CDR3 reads CASRTTGTGELFF. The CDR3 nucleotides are TGTGCCAGCAGAACGACAGGCACCGGGGAGCTGTTTTTT.

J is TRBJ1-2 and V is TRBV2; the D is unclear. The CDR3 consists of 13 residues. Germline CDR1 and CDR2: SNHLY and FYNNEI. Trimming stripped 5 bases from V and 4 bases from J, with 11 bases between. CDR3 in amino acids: CASSNGQPYGYTF. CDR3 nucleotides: TGTGCCAGCAGTAATGGGCAGCCCTATGGCTACACCTTC.